This entry features one T cell receptor (beta chain) sequence. What it binds is unknown. Read coverage stops 3 residues before the CDR3 terminus; the germline J gene supplies the remainder. All participants had a single incident cervical HPV16 infection, and prevalent HPV16 infections were excluded. Clones were read by immunoSEQ multiplex PCR, and TCRdb kept only the in-frame ones, dropping some. Its table records roughly 48,000 clones. Germline V lookup: CDR1 SGHRS, CDR2 YFSETQ. V trimming: 0 bases; J trimming: 2 bases; junction bases outside the gene matches: 4. The CDR3 covers 15 residues. The data were obtained in a study of T cells in women clearing cervical HPV infection. Study-level information: Control women cleared a single incident HPV16 infection within 12 months. Case blood drawn at lesion detection; control blood after infection cleared. The study's findings and limits: TRBV6-7 abundance was lower in cases than controls (0.11% versus 0.16%).

The sample comprised blood buffy coat. The TCR comes from a woman aged 18 to 75 with a cervical HPV16 infection that either progressed to CIN3+ or cleared (not recorded which). The J gene is TRBJ1-2, the V gene TRBV5-1; 7 bases map to TRBD1. The covered CDR3 bases are TGCGCCAGCAGCTTGGGGGTGACAGGGAACTATGGC. Translation gives CASSLGVTGNYG. In full, the CDR3 is CASSLGVTGNYGYTF.